Listed here are 15 T cell receptor beta chains from one sample, sequenced in a study of CD8+CD57+ T cells in acquired aplastic anemia. For CDR3 and TCR beta VDJ profiling, genomic DNA was the template used. TCRdb re-called the reads through MiXCR, storing one row per CDR3 protein. The table lists 110,000 or so distinct CDR3 sequences, around 50% of them singletons. Material: sorted CD4+, CD8+, or CD8+CD57+ T cells (not recorded which) from PBMCs. These receptors were taken from a human donor in good health, serving as a control.

V is TRBV19 and J is TRBJ1-2; D unclear. V was trimmed by 3 bases and J by 4 bases, leaving 9 bases between them. Germline lookup yields CDR1 LNHDA and CDR2 SQIVND (reference sequence). The CDR3 loop spans 13 amino acids. The CDR3 is CASSMGDGYGYTF. The CDR3 DNA sequence: TGTGCCAGTAGTATGGGCGATGGCTATGGCTACACCTTC. Based on the CDR3 plus reference TRBV19 and TRBJ1-2, the full variable domain is DGGITQSPKYLFRKEGQNVTLSCEQNLNHDAMYWYRQDPGQGLRLIYYSQIVNDFQKGDIAEGYSVSREKKESFPLTVTSAQKNPTAFYLCASSMGDGYGYTFGSGTRLTVV.

Note on this clonotype: Since a much larger clone is just one base distant, this may be a read error. The missing conserved phenylalanine or tryptophan at the end of this CDR3 makes a read error likely. The V gene is TRBV5-6, the J gene TRBJ1-1; D unresolved. Germline V gene sequence: CDR1 SGHDT, CDR2 YYEEEE. The CDR3 runs 13 residues. Trimming pared 3 bases from V and 8 bases from J, leaving 14 bases between. CDR3 DNA: TGTGCCAGCAGCTCTAGACAATCCCCCGAAGCTTTCCTT. This codes for CASSSRQSPEAFL.

The V gene is TRBV5-6, the J gene TRBJ1-6, with no clear D. The V end lost 0 bases, the J end lost 3 bases, and 4 bases lay between the germline ends. This CDR3 spans 14 amino acids. Germline assignment: CDR1 SGHDT and CDR2 YYEEEE. The CDR3 nucleotides are TGTGCCAGCAGCTTGGGACACTATAATTCACCCCTCCACTTT. Its translation is CASSLGHYNSPLHF. The full variable domain, with the rest looked up from reference TRBV5-6 and TRBJ1-6, is DAGVTQSPTHLIKTRGQQVTLRCSPKSGHDTVSWYQQALGQGPQFIFQYYEEEERQRGNFPDRFSGHQFPNYSSELNVNALLLGDSALYLCASSLGHYNSPLHFGNGTRLTVT.

The CDR3 protein is CASSLFRGGYIQYF. The DNA of the CDR3 is TGTGCCAGCAGTTTATTTAGGGGTGGATACATTCAGTACTTC. The chain joins TRBV27 to TRBJ2-4; perhaps TRBD1 as D (5 bases). This CDR3 contains 14 residues. Trimming cost V 1 base and J 8 bases, with 12 bases left between them. Germline V gene lookup returns CDR1 MNHEY and CDR2 SMNVEV (reference sequence).

V usage is TRBV29-1 and J usage is TRBJ1-2; 10 bases line up with TRBD1. V shed 5 bases and J 4 bases; nucleotides not matched to a gene: 10. CDR1 and CDR2 (germline): SQVTM, ANQGSEA. This CDR3 region has 15 residues. CDR3: CSVLSAGTGVYGYTF. Here the CDR3 DNA reads TGCAGCGTTCTCTCAGCGGGGACAGGGGTCTATGGCTACACCTTC.

This clonotype was seen repeatedly, ten times or more. The chain is built from TRBV7-2 and TRBJ1-4, with D perhaps matching TRBD1 (6 bases). Trimming removed 0 bases at V and 8 bases at J, with 13 bases between. CDR3 length: 15 amino acids. Per the germline V gene, CDR1 is SGHTA and CDR2 is FQGNSA. CDR3 sequence: CASSLAGSTGEKLFF. The CDR3 DNA reads as TGTGCCAGCAGCTTAGCGGGCTCTACAGGGGAAAAACTGTTTTTT.

The rearrangement links TRBV25-1 to TRBJ1-1; the match to TRBD1 covers 10 bases. V gave up 6 bases and J gave up 8 bases; unmatched junction bases: 3. This CDR3 spans 12 amino acids. The V gene's germline CDR1 is MGHDK and CDR2 SYGVNS. The CDR3 DNA follows: TGTGCCAGCAGACCGGGACAGGGGGAAGCTTTCTTT. Translation gives CASRPGQGEAFF.

This clonotype came up a few times. This chain uses TRBV2 with TRBJ1-1, with D maybe TRBD1 (5 bases). The CDR3 has 13 residues. V lost 6 bases to trimming and J lost 4 bases, with 12 bases between them. Germline V gives CDR1 SNHLY, CDR2 FYNNEI. The CDR3 here is CASSQVGGTEAFF. CDR3 DNA: TGTGCCAGCAGCCAGGTGGGGGGCACTGAAGCTTTCTTT.

The J gene is TRBJ2-3, the V gene TRBV19; 9 positions agree with TRBD2. The CDR3 spans 14 residues. Germline V gene data show CDR1 as LNHDA and CDR2 as SQIVND (reference sequence). V trimming: 4 bases; J trimming: 5 bases; junction bases outside the gene matches: 4. Written as DNA, the CDR3 is TGTGCCAGTAGTAGCGGGGGGGCCAAAGATACGCAGTATTTT. Translated, it gives CASSSGGAKDTQYF.

Remarks on this clonotype: Possible read error: a much larger clone is one base away. The rearrangement links TRBV4-2 to TRBJ2-5; 12 bases align to TRBD2. In germline, CDR1 is LGHNA, CDR2 YNFKEQ. CDR3 length equals 16 residues. CDR3 bases: TGTGCCTGCAGCCAAGAATCTAGCGGGGGGGAAGAGACCCAGTACTTC. Encoded protein: CACSQESSGGEETQYF.

Many counts were recorded for this clonotype. The J gene is TRBJ2-5, the V gene TRBV5-1; 10 bases map to TRBD1. The CDR3 is 16 residues long. Germline trimming cut 0 bases from V and 3 bases from J; bases unmatched to any gene: 5. Looked up from germline, CDR1 is SGHRS and CDR2 is YFSETQ. The CDR3 reads CASSLGDRGPKETQYF. For the CDR3, the DNA is TGCGCCAGCAGCTTGGGAGACAGGGGGCCCAAAGAGACCCAGTACTTC.

The chain is built from TRBV19 and TRBJ2-7, with D perhaps TRBD1 (5 bases). The CDR3 totals 14 residues. Looked up from germline, CDR1 is LNHDA and CDR2 is SQIVND (reference sequence). Trimming shortened V by 3 bases and J by 7 bases, and 16 bases separated the two germline ends. The CDR3 is CASSIGMVGREQYF. As DNA, the CDR3 is TGTGCCAGTAGTATTGGTATGGTGGGGCGAGAGCAGTACTTC. Supplemented by reference TRBV19 and TRBJ2-7, the full variable domain reads DGGITQSPKYLFRKEGQNVTLSCEQNLNHDAMYWYRQDPGQGLRLIYYSQIVNDFQKGDIAEGYSVSREKKESFPLTVTSAQKNPTAFYLCASSIGMVGREQYFGPGTRLTVT.

In this sample, this clonotype turned up once. The rearrangement uses TRBV14 and TRBJ1-2; D is unclear. The CDR3 spans 15 residues. V lost 10 bases to trimming and J lost 0 bases, with 18 bases between them. CDR1 is SGHDN and CDR2 is FVKESK in the germline V gene. The CDR3 DNA reads as TGTGCCACCCCAGAGAGCACTCGGCCTAACTATGGCTACACCTTC. Its translation is CATPESTRPNYGYTF.

The sample holds many counts of this clonotype. The chain is built from TRBV6-2 or TRBV6-3 and TRBJ2-3; 8 nucleotides match TRBD2. The V segment lost 5 bases and the J segment 4 bases; nucleotides outside the gene matches: 5. The germline V gene encodes CDR1 MNHEY and CDR2 SVGEGT. The CDR3 is made up of 14 amino acids. CDR3 residues: CASSGTSQSDTQYF. The CDR3 DNA is TGTGCCAGCAGTGGGACTAGTCAGTCAGATACGCAGTATTTT.

This clonotype was found once. CDR3 sequence reads: CASTSGQYNSPLHF. Written as DNA, the CDR3 is TGTGCCAGCACCTCGGGACAGTATAATTCACCCCTCCACTTT. The rearrangement links TRBV25-1 to TRBJ1-6, with TRBD1 identical over 7 bases. The germline V gene encodes CDR1 MGHDK and CDR2 SYGVNS. There are 14 residues in the CDR3. Trimming cost V 7 bases and J 4 bases; bases outside gene matches: 4.